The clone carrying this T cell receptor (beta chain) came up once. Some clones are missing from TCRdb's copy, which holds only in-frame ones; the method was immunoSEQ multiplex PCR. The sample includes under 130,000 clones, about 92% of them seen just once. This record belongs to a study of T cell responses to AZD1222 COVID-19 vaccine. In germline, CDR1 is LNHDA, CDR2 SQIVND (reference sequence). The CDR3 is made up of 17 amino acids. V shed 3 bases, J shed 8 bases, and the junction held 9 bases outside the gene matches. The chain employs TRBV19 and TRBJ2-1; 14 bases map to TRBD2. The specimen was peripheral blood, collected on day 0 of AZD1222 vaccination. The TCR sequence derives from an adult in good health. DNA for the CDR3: TGTGCCAGTAGTATGGGACTAGCGGGGGTCCTTAGCGATGAGCAGTTCTTC. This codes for CASSMGLAGVLSDEQFF.